This entry is about one TCR beta chain. This sample stems from a study of blood T cell repertoires in COVID-19. Background on the study: From T cells, B-cell-depleted T cells, or PBMCs came the material, which was cDNA or gDNA.

Under the authors' procedure: Researchers report that nucleated cell counts were estimated from reference gene primer amplification. TCRdb keeps only in-frame clones here, not all; method: immunoSEQ multiplex PCR. The V and J calls and clone size were taken over from that table, and D and trimming were inferred from the DNA. The repertoire holds hundreds of thousands of clones, with roughly 82% as singletons. V lost 0 bases to trimming and J lost 2 bases; unmatched junction nucleotides: 3. The CDR3 runs 16 residues. Germline CDR1 reads MGHRA; CDR2 reads YSYEKL. This TCR was recovered from a woman aged 65 to 85 with acute or convalescent COVID-19. The material sequenced was peripheral blood. The chain combines TRBV4-1 with TRBJ1-2, with 10 bases lining up with TRBD1. The CDR3 bases are TGCGCCAGCAGCCAAGATCAGGGACAGGGGAACTATGGCTACACCTTC. Protein product: CASSQDQGQGNYGYTF.